Presented here are 28 T cell receptor beta chains from one specimen sequenced in a study of neurological immune-mediated disorders. TCRdb redid the calling of the 5' RACE reads with MiXCR, one entry per CDR3 protein. The data show tens of thousands of distinct CDR3 sequences, 11% to 15% seen once. What was sequenced was PBMCs. The source is a woman aged 45-60 years with HTLV-1-associated myelopathy (HAM/TSP).

This clonotype has a count of ten or more. CDR3 in DNA: TGTGCCAGCAGCTTGAAGGGTGCAGGGACGAACACTGAAGCTTTCTTT. It translates to CASSLKGAGTNTEAFF. The chain employs TRBV5-5 and TRBJ1-1; tentatively, D is TRBD1 (5 bases). V lost 1 base and J 1 base, leaving 14 bases between the germline ends. CDR1 and CDR2 from the germline V gene are SGHKS and YYEKEE (reference sequence). The CDR3 has 16 residues.

At least ten counts were recorded for this clonotype. The chain uses TRBV5-6 and TRBJ2-5; D gene unclear. Looked up from germline, CDR1 is SGHDT and CDR2 is YYEEEE. V lost 0 bases to trimming and J lost 4 bases, with 16 bases between them. There are 16 residues in the CDR3. CDR3 region: CASSLGSAARRETQYF. The CDR3 DNA is TGTGCCAGCAGCTTGGGGTCGGCGGCGAGGAGAGAGACCCAGTACTTC.

Worth noting for this clonotype: One end of the junction does not line up with germline, which may come from a read error. The chain combines TRBV5-1 with TRBJ2-5; D is possibly TRBD2 (5 bases). In germline, CDR1 is SGHRS, CDR2 YFSETQ. CDR3 length: 12 residues. The CDR3: CANSVSEETQYF. CDR3 DNA: TGCGCCAACAGCGTTAGCGAGGAGACCCAGTACTTC.

This clonotype was observed many times. The chain has TRBV6-2 or TRBV6-3 and TRBJ2-7; TRBD2 matches at 9 bases. The germline V gene encodes CDR1 MNHEY and CDR2 SVGEGT. CDR3 length: 14 amino acids. The trim removed 6 bases at V and 5 bases at J, leaving 8 bases unmatched. CDR3 region: CASSHGASGDEQYF. In nucleotides, the CDR3 is TGTGCCAGCAGCCACGGGGCTAGCGGGGACGAGCAGTACTTC.

Many counts were recorded for this clonotype. The V and J genes are TRBV7-9 and TRBJ2-7; 9 positions agree with TRBD1. J lost 0 bases, V lost 3 bases, and 3 bases had no gene match. CDR3 length equals 15 residues. In germline, CDR1 is SEHNR, CDR2 FQNEAQ (reference sequence). The CDR3 nucleotides are TGTGCCAGCAGCTTTCGGGACAGGGTCTCCTACGAGCAGTACTTC. Translating it yields CASSFRDRVSYEQYF.

Ten or more counts support this clonotype. The V and J genes are TRBV7-2 and TRBJ2-7; D tentatively reads TRBD1 or TRBD2 (5 bases each). The length of the CDR3 is 17 residues. V was trimmed by 5 bases and J by 1 base, leaving 21 bases between them. Germline CDR1 is SGHTA and CDR2 is FQGNSA. The CDR3 is CASSPHGTSTPSYEQYF. For the CDR3, the DNA is TGTGCCAGCAGCCCTCACGGGACCTCGACACCGTCCTACGAGCAGTACTTC.

As to this clonotype: One end of the junction varies from germline; a read error may be responsible. V is TRBV12-3 or TRBV12-4 and J is TRBJ2-6, with D possibly matching TRBD1 (5 bases). The CDR3 sequence is 15 residues long. CDR3 region: CASSLGGSGSNVLTF. The CDR3 nucleotides read TGTGCCAGCAGTTTAGGGGGCTCTGGGTCCAACGTCCTGACTTTT.

J is TRBJ2-1 and V is TRBV19, with D possibly being TRBD2 (6 bases). CDR3 length: 14 residues. Germline V gene lookup returns CDR1 LNHDA and CDR2 SQIVND (reference sequence). Trimming took off 6 bases at V and 8 bases at J, with 17 bases between the two ends. CDR3 in DNA: TGTGCCAGTAGAACCGACGGGGGTAGGGATGAGCAGTTCTTC. Its translation is CASRTDGGRDEQFF.

At least ten counts were recorded for this clonotype. The V and J genes are TRBV7-8 and TRBJ1-5, with 10 positions matching TRBD1. J was trimmed by 1 base and V by 6 bases; bases with no gene match: 9. This CDR3 spans 17 amino acids. Per the germline V gene, CDR1 is SGHVS and CDR2 is FQNEAQ. The CDR3 bases are TGTGCCAGCAGTCCACTTGGGACAGGGGCGAGCAATCAGCCCCAGCATTTT. Protein: CASSPLGTGASNQPQHF.

The J gene is TRBJ2-3, the V gene TRBV20-1; no definite D call. This CDR3 region has 13 residues. Germline lookup yields CDR1 DFQATT and CDR2 SNEGSKA (reference sequence). The ends were cut back, 7 bases at V and 1 base at J, with 12 bases in the middle. DNA of the CDR3: TGCAGTGGTCACAAGGGTGGCACAGATACGCAGTATTTT. Protein sequence: CSGHKGGTDTQYF.

This clonotype was observed many times. V is TRBV20-1 and J is TRBJ1-6; D is possibly TRBD1 (5 bases). The CDR3 extends over 12 amino acids. CDR1 and CDR2 (germline): DFQATT, SNEGSKA (reference sequence). V lost 4 bases and J lost 7, with 8 bases in between. CDR3 protein: CSAIGGNSPLHF. The CDR3 bases are TGCAGTGCTATCGGGGGAAATTCACCCCTCCACTTT.

The chain uses TRBV12-3 or TRBV12-4 and TRBJ2-7; no clear D gene. CDR3 length: 15 amino acids. With 6 bases removed from V and 0 bases from J, the gap between germline ends came to 15 bases. Written as DNA, the CDR3 is TGTGCCAGCAGCCCCGGACCGTTGCTCTCCTACGAGCAGTACTTC. Its translation: CASSPGPLLSYEQYF.

This clonotype was seen at least ten times. The gene calls are TRBV7-2 and TRBJ1-6; D gene ambiguous. CDR3 length: 14 residues. Germline V gives CDR1 SGHTA, CDR2 FQGNSA. V lost 2 bases and J 5 bases, leaving 7 bases between the germline ends. CDR3 residues: CASSLKSHNSPLHF. As DNA, the CDR3 is TGTGCCAGCAGCTTAAAGTCCCATAATTCACCCCTCCACTTT.

This clonotype was counted ten times or more. V and J are TRBV5-1 and TRBJ2-7, with 8 positions matching TRBD1. The V and J ends lost 0 bases and 3 bases, in that order; junction bases with no gene match: 2. CDR3 size: 14 residues. Germline CDR1 reads SGHRS; CDR2 reads YFSETQ. This chain's CDR3 is CASSLEGQGYEQYF. In DNA, the CDR3 is TGCGCCAGCAGCTTGGAAGGACAGGGCTACGAGCAGTACTTC.

This clonotype has ten or more counts. The chain recombines TRBV6-2 or TRBV6-3 with TRBJ1-1; no clear D. The germline V gene has CDR1 MNHEY and CDR2 SVGEGT. The CDR3 sequence is 14 residues long. V lost 1 base and J lost 1, with 7 bases in between. The CDR3 here is CASSYYWGNTEAFF. CDR3 nucleotide sequence: TGTGCCAGCAGTTACTATTGGGGGAACACTGAAGCTTTCTTT.

This clonotype has at least ten counts. The chain couples TRBV5-1 to TRBJ2-1, with 7 positions matching TRBD1. CDR1 is SGHRS, CDR2 YFSETQ, per germline. The CDR3 totals 15 residues. Unmatched junction bases numbered 10, after V lost 2 bases and J lost 8 bases. CDR3 nucleotides: TGCGCCAGCAGCTTATTCCAGGGGGAAGGATATGAGCAGTTCTTC. Encoded protein: CASSLFQGEGYEQFF.

Points on this clonotype: Compared with germline, one end of the junction differs, possibly owing to a read error. The rearrangement joins TRBV3-1 to TRBJ1-6; TRBD1 matches 8 bases. The length of the CDR3 is 16 residues. Looked up from germline, CDR1 is LGHDT and CDR2 is YNNKEL (reference sequence). The CDR3 here is CASRQGYGRGHSPLHF. CDR3 sequence (DNA): TGCGCCAGCAGGCAAGGTTATGGCAGGGGGCATTCACCCCTCCACTTT.

The chain carries TRBV10-3 and TRBJ1-5, with 9 bases matching TRBD1. V was clipped by 10 bases and J by 9 bases; unmatched bases: 10. Germline V gene data show CDR1 as ENHRY and CDR2 as SYGVKD. This CDR3 comprises 13 residues. CDR3 loop: CATQGDRAMPQHF. The CDR3 DNA reads TGTGCCACTCAGGGGGACAGGGCCATGCCCCAGCATTTT.

This clonotype has at least ten counts. This rearrangement joins TRBV11-2 to TRBJ2-7; TRBD1 matches 9 bases. In germline, CDR1 is SGHAT, CDR2 FQNNGV. This CDR3 comprises 14 residues. V lost 3 bases and J lost 5; bases outside the gene matches: 5. DNA for the CDR3: TGTGCCAGCAGCTTTGACAGGGGGTCCCACGAGCAGTACGTC. It encodes CASSFDRGSHEQYV.

Ten or more counts support this clonotype. The chain combines TRBV29-1 with TRBJ2-5; 7 positions match TRBD1. This CDR3 is built from 12 residues. Looked up from germline, CDR1 is SQVTM and CDR2 is ANQGSEA. V dropped 4 bases and J dropped 3; count of bases not matched to a gene: 2. The CDR3 protein is CSVGQGEETQYF. As DNA, the CDR3 is TGCAGCGTTGGGCAGGGGGAAGAGACCCAGTACTTC.

As to this clonotype: A read error may explain this, as a much larger clone is one base away. The chain has TRBV5-5 and TRBJ2-7, with D unresolved. V was clipped by 0 bases and J by 5 bases, with 6 bases between them. The CDR3 runs to 12 residues. The germline gives CDR1 SGHKS, CDR2 YYEKEE (reference sequence). The CDR3 region is CASSLESNEQYV. The CDR3 region has the DNA TGTGCCAGCAGCTTGGAGAGTAACGAGCAGTACGTC.

V gene TRBV10-3 combines with J gene TRBJ2-7; 9 nucleotides align to TRBD2. J was trimmed by 7 bases and V by 0 bases; bases with no gene match: 7. The V gene's germline CDR1 is ENHRY and CDR2 SYGVKD. The CDR3 is made up of 15 amino acids. The CDR3 region has the DNA TGTGCCATCAGTGAGTCGGCGGGGGGGCCTGAGGAGCAGTACGTC. Amino acids: CAISESAGGPEEQYV.

On this clonotype itself: Germline and junction disagree at one end, which may indicate a read error. The rearrangement links TRBV7-7 to TRBJ2-7; D remains unclear. CDR3 size: 16 residues. In germline, CDR1 is SSHAT, CDR2 FNYEAQ (reference sequence). The CDR3 loop reads CASSLHTREYSYEQYF. CDR3 nucleotides: TGTGCTAGCAGCCTCCACACGAGAGAGTACTCCTACGAGCAGTACTTC.

Many counts were recorded for this clonotype. The chain couples TRBV12-3 or TRBV12-4 to TRBJ2-7; weak D call: TRBD1 (5 bases). The CDR3 is 14 residues long. Trimming removed 6 bases at V and 7 bases at J, with 19 bases between. The CDR3, as DNA: TGTGCCAGCAGCCAAAGGGGCGGCCCTCCTGAGCAGTACTTC. Its translation is CASSQRGGPPEQYF.

This clonotype was detected ten times or more. The J gene is TRBJ1-6, the V gene TRBV7-6; tentatively, D is TRBD1 (5 bases). Deletions cut 4 bases from V and 6 bases from J, with 16 bases between. The length of the CDR3 is 16 residues. Germline CDR1 and CDR2: SGHVS and FNYEAQ. CDR3 DNA: TGTGCCAGCAGCTGGCGACAGAACGGCCCTAATTCACCCCTCCACTTT. This translates into CASSWRQNGPNSPLHF.

This clonotype was seen many times. The chain recombines TRBV5-6 with TRBJ1-1, with 8 bases that match TRBD1. Trimming cost V 3 bases and J 3 bases; bases outside gene matches: 7. The CDR3 is made up of 15 amino acids. Germline CDR1 and CDR2: SGHDT and YYEEEE. The CDR3 DNA follows: TGTGCCAGCAGCTCCAGGGGGCGCGGTCACACTGAAGCTTTCTTT. Amino acid sequence: CASSSRGRGHTEAFF.

This clonotype was seen many times. The J gene is TRBJ1-3, the V gene TRBV4-2, with 8 bases fitting TRBD1. This CDR3 has 16 amino acids. The V gene end was trimmed by 0 bases and the J gene end by 2 bases; junction bases not matched to a gene: 3. Germline V gives CDR1 LGHNA, CDR2 YNFKEQ. Written as DNA, the CDR3 is TGTGCCAGCAGCCAAGATCCGGGACAGGCTGGAAACACCATATATTTT. This codes for CASSQDPGQAGNTIYF.

The chain joins TRBV28 to TRBJ2-5; TRBD1 matches 9 bases. The trim removed 4 bases at V and 6 bases at J, leaving 12 bases unmatched. This CDR3 contains 16 residues. The V gene's germline CDR1 is MDHEN and CDR2 SYDVKM. CDR3 nucleotide sequence: TGTGCCAGCAGTTACAAAGGGACAGGGCATTGGAAGACCCAGTACTTC. Amino acid sequence: CASSYKGTGHWKTQYF. The full variable domain, its missing parts supplied by reference TRBV28 and TRBJ2-5, is DVKVTQSSRYLVKRTGEKVFLECVQDMDHENMFWYRQDPGLGLRLIYFSYDVKMKEKGDIPEGYSVSREKKERFSLILESASTNQTSMYLCASSYKGTGHWKTQYFGPGTRLLVL.